One TCR beta chain is described in this entry. These data belong to a study of monozygotic twins with cystic fibrosis. Study as a whole: Around 3 micrograms of fragmented DNA underwent approximately 15 PCR cycles for library preparation.

Sequencing was performed with immunoSEQ multiplex PCR; in TCRdb, only in-frame clones are kept and a portion is missing. This table holds around 10,000 clones, over 99% found once. Germline CDR1 and CDR2: SGHTA and FQGNSA. This CDR3 is 14 amino acids long. The ends were cut back, 2 bases at V and 5 bases at J, with 12 bases in the middle. The TCR was taken from a man younger than 35 with cystic fibrosis. The gene calls are TRBV7-2 and TRBJ2-5, with a weak D call TRBD2 (6 bases). The sequenced sample was blood. In nucleotides, the CDR3 is TGTGCCAGCAGCTTATCGGGAGAGCACGAGACCCAGTACTTC. Its translation: CASSLSGEHETQYF.